Presented here are 14 T cell receptor beta chains from one specimen sequenced in a study of blood T cell repertoires in COVID-19. This table comes from immunoSEQ multiplex PCR, and its TCRdb copy is limited to in-frame clones, with some not included. Counted here are approximately 99,000 clones, 60% to 85% occurring once; the ten biggest clones make up approximately 18%. The sequencing sample was made of peripheral blood. All receptors derive from an elderly woman with active or convalescent COVID-19.

V gene TRBV5-1 combines with J gene TRBJ2-1; 9 bases are shared with TRBD2. The ends lost 4 bases at V and 1 base at J; junction bases unmatched: 6. CDR3 size: 16 residues. The germline V gene encodes CDR1 SGHRS and CDR2 YFSETQ. The CDR3 nucleotides are TGCGCCAGCAGCAGCCGTAGCGGGGGATCCTACAATGAGCAGTTCTTC. Translating gives CASSSRSGGSYNEQFF. The full variable domain, with the rest looked up from reference TRBV5-1 and TRBJ2-1, is KAGVTQTPRYLIKTRGQQVTLSCSPISGHRSVSWYQQTPGQGLQFLFEYFSETQRNKGNFPGRFSGRQFSNSRSEMNVSTLELGDSALYLCASSSRSGGSYNEQFFGPGTRLTVL.

The rearrangement links TRBV6-6 to TRBJ1-5; no firm D call. The germline CDR1 and CDR2 sequences are MNHNY and SVGAGI (reference sequence). The CDR3 is 14 amino acids. V was clipped by 6 bases and J by 2 bases, with 11 bases between them. CDR3 amino acids: CASRGFVRNQPQHF. CDR3 coding DNA: TGTGCCAGCAGGGGCTTTGTCCGCAATCAGCCCCAGCATTTT.

The chain combines TRBV6-5 with TRBJ2-7, with TRBD2 as a possible D gene (6 bases). This CDR3 region has 12 residues. Trimming took 8 bases from V and 3 from J, leaving 11 bases between them. Germline V gene sequence: CDR1 MNHEY, CDR2 SVGAGI. The CDR3 loop is CASSAGFYEQYF. The CDR3 coding sequence is TGTGCCAGCTCGGCGGGATTCTACGAGCAGTACTTC.

The chain joins TRBV7-9 to TRBJ2-2, with D perhaps TRBD1 (5 bases). CDR3 size: 15 residues. V was shortened by 1 base and J by 5 bases, with 11 bases between the two germline ends. CDR1 and CDR2 (germline): SEHNR, FQNEAQ (reference sequence). The CDR3, as DNA: TGTGCCAGCAGCTTAGTTGGGGCGTTGACCGGGGAGCTGTTTTTT. Translation: CASSLVGALTGELFF.

This clone has more than one count but fewer than ten. This chain links TRBV2 with TRBJ2-2; D is unresolved. This CDR3 comprises 14 residues. Between the trimmed V and J ends, which lost 3 bases and 3 bases, there was a span of 8 bases. Germline lookup yields CDR1 SNHLY and CDR2 FYNNEI. The CDR3 reads CASSDLVYTGELFF. CDR3 nucleotides: TGTGCCAGCAGTGACCTAGTTTACACCGGGGAGCTGTTTTTT.

This chain uses TRBV21-1 with TRBJ1-5; whether TRBD1, the table's D call, matches the DNA was not checked. TRBV21-1 is labeled a pseudogene. This CDR3 comprises 16 residues. The CDR3 here is CASSKRQGYSNQPQHF. The CDR3 bases are TGTGCCAGCAGCAAACGACAGGGATATAGCAATCAGCCCCAGCATTTT.

This clone appeared a few times. The V gene is TRBV7-2, the J gene TRBJ1-1; no definite D call. CDR3 length equals 14 residues. Germline loops: CDR1 SGHTA, CDR2 FQGNSA. Trimming stripped 2 bases from V and 3 bases from J, with 10 bases between. CDR3 protein: CASSLMARDTEAFF. For the CDR3, the DNA is TGTGCCAGCAGCTTAATGGCCCGGGACACTGAAGCTTTCTTT.

The V and J genes are TRBV7-9 and TRBJ1-3, with 7 positions matching TRBD1. Per the germline V gene, CDR1 is SEHNR and CDR2 is FQNEAQ (reference sequence). Trimming at V came to 1 base and at J to 8 bases, leaving 5 bases not matched to a gene. The CDR3 is 14 amino acids. CDR3 sequence: CASSLGAGGDTIYF. Here the CDR3 DNA reads TGTGCCAGCAGCTTAGGAGCAGGGGGTGACACCATATATTTT.

This rearrangement joins TRBV5-5 to TRBJ1-1, with D possibly matching TRBD1 (5 bases). Trimming removed 3 bases from V and 3 bases from J, with 12 bases in between. Germline CDR1 is SGHKS and CDR2 is YYEKEE (reference sequence). CDR3 length: 14 amino acids. For the CDR3, the DNA is TGTGCCAGCAGCTCCCTTGGGGGGGACACTGAAGCTTTCTTT. Its protein product is CASSSLGGDTEAFF.

The gene calls are TRBV7-2 and TRBJ2-3; possibly TRBD1 for D (5 bases). The CDR3 is made up of 16 amino acids. Germline V CDR1 and CDR2: SGHTA, FQGNSA. V gave up 4 bases and J gave up 4 bases, with 18 bases separating them. The CDR3 DNA sequence: TGTGCCAGCAGCTACAGGAGTAGGTTGATTCCAGATACGCAGTATTTT. This encodes CASSYRSRLIPDTQYF.

This chain joins TRBV27 and TRBJ1-4; 8 bases fit TRBD1. CDR3 length: 16 amino acids. The V and J ends lost 5 bases and 4 bases, in that order; junction bases with no gene match: 9. Germline lookup yields CDR1 MNHEY and CDR2 SMNVEV (reference sequence). As DNA, the CDR3 is TGTGCCAGCAGTACACACAGGGGGGCTGTTAATGAAAAACTGTTTTTT. Translation gives CASSTHRGAVNEKLFF.

The rearrangement joins TRBV14 to TRBJ2-5; no clear D. Trimming removed 2 bases at V and 7 bases at J, with 8 bases between. CDR1 SGHDN and CDR2 FVKESK come from the germline V gene. The CDR3 totals 12 residues. The CDR3 DNA sequence: TGTGCCAGCAGCCAAAGCCCACGGACCCAGTACTTC. Its translation: CASSQSPRTQYF.

The J gene is TRBJ1-6, the V gene TRBV4-2, with 7 bases lining up with TRBD1. CDR3 size: 14 residues. Unmatched junction bases numbered 6, after V lost 4 bases and J lost 9 bases. Germline CDR1 is LGHNA and CDR2 is YNFKEQ. CDR3 nucleotides: TGTGCCAGCAGCCTAACAGGGGTAAGTTCACCCCTCCACTTT. This sequence encodes CASSLTGVSSPLHF.

The chain recombines TRBV4-2 with TRBJ2-7; 10 bases are shared with TRBD2. V trimming: 1 base; J trimming: 7 bases; junction bases outside the gene matches: 10. CDR1 and CDR2 (germline): LGHNA, YNFKEQ. The CDR3 runs 16 residues. CDR3 sequence: CASSQVDPTSGLEQYF. CDR3 DNA: TGTGCCAGCAGCCAAGTCGACCCGACTAGCGGGTTAGAGCAGTACTTC.